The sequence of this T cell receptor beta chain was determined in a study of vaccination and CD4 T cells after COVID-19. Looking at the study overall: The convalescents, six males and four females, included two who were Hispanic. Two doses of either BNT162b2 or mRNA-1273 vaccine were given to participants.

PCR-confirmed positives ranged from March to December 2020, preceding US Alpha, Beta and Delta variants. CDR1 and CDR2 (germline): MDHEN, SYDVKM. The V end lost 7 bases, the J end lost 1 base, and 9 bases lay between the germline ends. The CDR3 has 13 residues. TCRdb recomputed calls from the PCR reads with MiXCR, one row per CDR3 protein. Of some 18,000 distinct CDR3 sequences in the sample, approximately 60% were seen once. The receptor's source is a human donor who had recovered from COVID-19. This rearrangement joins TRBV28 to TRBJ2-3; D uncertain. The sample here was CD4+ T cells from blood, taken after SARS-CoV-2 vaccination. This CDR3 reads CASTTAGTDTQYF. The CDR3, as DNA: TGTGCCAGCACCACTGCTGGCACAGATACGCAGTATTTT. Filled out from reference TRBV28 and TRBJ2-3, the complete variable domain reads DVKVTQSSRYLVKRTGEKVFLECVQDMDHENMFWYRQDPGLGLRLIYFSYDVKMKEKGDIPEGYSVSREKKERFSLILESASTNQTSMYLCASTTAGTDTQYFGPGTRLTVL.